A selection of T cell receptor beta chains follows, all from one sample in a study of cytomegalovirus exposure and HLA in healthy donors. The protocol was immunoSEQ multiplex PCR, while the TCRdb copy is restricted to in-frame clones and leaves out a portion. The sample shows about 140,000 clones, roughly 66% of them seen only once. The specimen was PBMCs. Every receptor here comes from a woman in her sixties or seventies in good health and CMV-seronegative. Both conserved end residues are part of each CDR3. The D gene is left open where the match is weak.

V gene	J gene	D gene	CDR3 protein	CDR3 DNA
TRBV19	TRBJ1-2	.	CASSSRVGYGYTF	TGTGCCAGTAGTAGTCGGGTTGGCTATGGCTACACCTTC
TRBV7-3	TRBJ1-2	.	CASSLTGSRAVYGYTF	TGTGCCAGCAGCTTAACGGGCAGCCGTGCAGTCTATGGCTACACCTTC
TRBV4-1	TRBJ1-1	.	CASSQEEWAPTEAFF	TGCGCCAGCAGCCAAGAAGAGTGGGCACCCACTGAAGCTTTCTTT
TRBV5-4	TRBJ2-3	.	CAIAGASTDTQYF	TGTGCCATTGCGGGGGCTAGCACAGATACGCAGTATTTT
TRBV7-8	TRBJ1-4	.	CASSNLVWQGNEKLFF	TGTGCCAGCAGCAACCTGGTTTGGCAGGGGAATGAAAAACTGTTTTTT
TRBV9	TRBJ2-3	TRBD2	CASSGTRAEDTQYF	TGTGCCAGCAGCGGGACTAGAGCCGAAGATACGCAGTATTTT
TRBV7-7	TRBJ2-1	TRBD2	CASSLAPSGRIGEQFF	TGTGCCAGCAGCTTAGCGCCTAGCGGGAGAATCGGTGAGCAGTTCTTC
TRBV18	TRBJ2-1	TRBD2	CASSPLAGAYNEQFF	TGTGCCAGCTCACCACTAGCGGGAGCCTACAATGAGCAGTTCTTC
TRBV6-6	TRBJ2-3	TRBD2	CASSWGLAGDTDTQYF	TGTGCCAGCAGTTGGGGGCTAGCGGGGGACACAGATACGCAGTATTTT
TRBV6-6	TRBJ2-1	.	CASSYTRVGEQFF	TGTGCCAGCAGTTACACCAGGGTAGGTGAGCAGTTCTTC
TRBV5-6	TRBJ2-1	TRBD2	CASSFPSGSYEQFF	TGTGCCAGCAGCTTCCCTAGCGGGAGCTATGAGCAGTTCTTC
TRBV7-9	TRBJ2-1	TRBD2	CASSLSGSGRGYYNEQFF	TGTGCCAGCAGCTTAAGTGGTAGCGGGAGGGGTTACTACAATGAGCAGTTCTTC
TRBV13	TRBJ2-7	.	CASSLGRSYEQYF	TGTGCCAGCAGCTTAGGCCGCTCCTACGAGCAGTACTTC
TRBV14	TRBJ2-1	.	CASSQEARLAYNEQFF	TGTGCCAGCAGCCAAGAAGCGCGGCTAGCCTACAATGAGCAGTTCTTC